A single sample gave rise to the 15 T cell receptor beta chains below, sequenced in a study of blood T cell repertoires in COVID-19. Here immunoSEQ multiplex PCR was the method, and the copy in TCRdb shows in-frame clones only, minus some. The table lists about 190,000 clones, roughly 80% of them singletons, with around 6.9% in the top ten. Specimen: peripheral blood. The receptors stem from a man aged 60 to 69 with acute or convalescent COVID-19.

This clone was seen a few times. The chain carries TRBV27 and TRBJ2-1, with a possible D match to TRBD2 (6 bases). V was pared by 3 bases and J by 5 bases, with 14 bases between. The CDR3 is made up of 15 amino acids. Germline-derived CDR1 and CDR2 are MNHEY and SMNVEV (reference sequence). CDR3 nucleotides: TGTGCCAGCAGTTTCATTGGCGGGGCACACAATGAGCAGTTCTTC. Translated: CASSFIGGAHNEQFF.

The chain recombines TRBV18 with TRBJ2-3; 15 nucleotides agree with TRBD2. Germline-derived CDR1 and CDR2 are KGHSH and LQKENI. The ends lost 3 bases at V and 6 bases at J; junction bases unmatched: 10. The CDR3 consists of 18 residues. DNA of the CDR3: TGTGCCAGCTCACCCCTTCAAGGACTAGCGGGGGGGCCGGATACGCAGTATTTT. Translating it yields CASSPLQGLAGGPDTQYF.

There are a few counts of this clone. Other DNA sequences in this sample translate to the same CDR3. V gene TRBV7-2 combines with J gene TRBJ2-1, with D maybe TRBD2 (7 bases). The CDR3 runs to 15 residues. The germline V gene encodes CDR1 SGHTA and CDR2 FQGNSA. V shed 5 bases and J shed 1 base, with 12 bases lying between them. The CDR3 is CASSPRGGSYNEQFF. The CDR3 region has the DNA TGTGCCAGCAGCCCGAGGGGGGGGTCCTACAATGAGCAGTTCTTC.

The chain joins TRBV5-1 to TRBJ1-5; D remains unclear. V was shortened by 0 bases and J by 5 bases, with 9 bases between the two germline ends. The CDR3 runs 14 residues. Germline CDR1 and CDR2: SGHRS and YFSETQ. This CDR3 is CASSLDPTDQPQHF. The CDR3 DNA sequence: TGCGCCAGCAGCTTGGACCCGACTGATCAGCCCCAGCATTTT.

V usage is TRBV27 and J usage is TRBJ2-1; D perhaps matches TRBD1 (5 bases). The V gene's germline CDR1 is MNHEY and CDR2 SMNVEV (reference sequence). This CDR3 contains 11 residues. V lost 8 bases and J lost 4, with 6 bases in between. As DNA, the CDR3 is TGTGCCAGCCAGGGATACAATGAGCAGTTCTTC. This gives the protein CASQGYNEQFF.

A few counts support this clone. The CDR3 DNA reads as TGTGCCAGCAGCCCAACAGAGCTCGAGCAGTACTTC. Amino acid sequence: CASSPTELEQYF. This chain connects TRBV7-2 to TRBJ2-7; D gene uncertain. The CDR3 runs to 12 residues. Trimming removed 5 bases from V and 6 bases from J, with 11 bases in between. The V gene's germline CDR1 is SGHTA and CDR2 FQGNSA.

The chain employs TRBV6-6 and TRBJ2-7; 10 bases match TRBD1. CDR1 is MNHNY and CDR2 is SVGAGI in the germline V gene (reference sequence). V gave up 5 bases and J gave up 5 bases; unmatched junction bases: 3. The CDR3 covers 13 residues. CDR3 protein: CASSPGTGDEQYF. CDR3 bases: TGTGCCAGCAGTCCCGGGACAGGGGACGAGCAGTACTTC.

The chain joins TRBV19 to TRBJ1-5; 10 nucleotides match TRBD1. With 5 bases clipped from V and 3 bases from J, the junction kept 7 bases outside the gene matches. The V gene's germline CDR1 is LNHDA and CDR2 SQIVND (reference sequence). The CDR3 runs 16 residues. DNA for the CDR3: TGTGCCAGTAGTGCCCAGGACAGGGGGAACAATCAGCCCCAGCATTTT. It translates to CASSAQDRGNNQPQHF.

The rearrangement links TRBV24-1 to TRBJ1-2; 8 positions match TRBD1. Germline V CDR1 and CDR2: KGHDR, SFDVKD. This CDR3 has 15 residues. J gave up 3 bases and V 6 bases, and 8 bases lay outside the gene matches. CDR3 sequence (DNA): TGTGCCACCAGTTCGCCAGGGGGCGCGGACTATGGCTACACCTTC. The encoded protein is CATSSPGGADYGYTF.

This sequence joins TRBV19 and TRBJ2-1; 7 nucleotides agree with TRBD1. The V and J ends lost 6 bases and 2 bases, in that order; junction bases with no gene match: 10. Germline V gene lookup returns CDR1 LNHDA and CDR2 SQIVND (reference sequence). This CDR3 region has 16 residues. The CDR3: CASRRFQGVAYNEQFF. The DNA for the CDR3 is TGTGCCAGTAGACGCTTCCAGGGGGTCGCCTACAATGAGCAGTTCTTC.

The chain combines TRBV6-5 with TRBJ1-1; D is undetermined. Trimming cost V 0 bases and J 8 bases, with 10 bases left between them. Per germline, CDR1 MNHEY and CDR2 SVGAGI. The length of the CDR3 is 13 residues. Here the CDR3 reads CASSYSNEAEAFF. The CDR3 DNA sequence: TGTGCCAGCAGTTACTCGAACGAGGCGGAAGCTTTCTTT.

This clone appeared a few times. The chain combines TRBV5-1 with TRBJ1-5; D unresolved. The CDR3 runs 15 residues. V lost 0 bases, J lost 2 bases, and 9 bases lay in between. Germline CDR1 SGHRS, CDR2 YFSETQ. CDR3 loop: CASSLEPRGNQPQHF. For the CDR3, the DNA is TGCGCCAGCAGCTTGGAACCTCGAGGCAATCAGCCCCAGCATTTT. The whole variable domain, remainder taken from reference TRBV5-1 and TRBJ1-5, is KAGVTQTPRYLIKTRGQQVTLSCSPISGHRSVSWYQQTPGQGLQFLFEYFSETQRNKGNFPGRFSGRQFSNSRSEMNVSTLELGDSALYLCASSLEPRGNQPQHFGDGTRLSIL.

CDR3 protein: CASRQGIGDGYTF. CDR3 DNA: TGTGCCAGCAGACAGGGAATAGGTGATGGCTACACCTTC. V is TRBV7-9 and J is TRBJ1-2, with D perhaps TRBD1 (6 bases). The V and J ends lost 6 bases and 6 bases respectively, with 14 bases between them. The germline V gene encodes CDR1 SEHNR and CDR2 FQNEAQ (reference sequence). This CDR3 has 13 amino acids.

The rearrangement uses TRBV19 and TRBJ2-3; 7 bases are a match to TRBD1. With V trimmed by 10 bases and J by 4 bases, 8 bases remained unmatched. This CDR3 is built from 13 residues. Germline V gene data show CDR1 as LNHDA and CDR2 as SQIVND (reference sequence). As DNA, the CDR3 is TGTGCCATCCGGGACAGTTTTTCAGATACGCAGTATTTT. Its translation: CAIRDSFSDTQYF.

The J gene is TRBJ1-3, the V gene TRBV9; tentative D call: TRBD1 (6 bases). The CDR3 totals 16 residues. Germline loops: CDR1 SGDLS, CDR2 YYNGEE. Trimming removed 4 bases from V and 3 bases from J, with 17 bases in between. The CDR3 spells CASSTPPQGYGNTIYF. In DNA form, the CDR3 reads TGTGCCAGCAGCACCCCCCCCCAGGGGTATGGAAACACCATATATTTT. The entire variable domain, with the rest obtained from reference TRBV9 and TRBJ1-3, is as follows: DSGVTQTPKHLITATGQRVTLRCSPRSGDLSVYWYQQSLDQGLQFLIQYYNGEERAKGNILERFSAQQFPDLHSELNLSSLELGDSALYFCASSTPPQGYGNTIYFGEGSWLTVV.